One sample yielded the 15 T cell receptor beta chains listed below, sequenced in a study of shared T cell receptors in the human thymus. Repertoires were generated with immunoSEQ multiplex PCR, while TCRdb's copy carries only in-frame clones and drops some. In the table there are about 540,000 clones, about 84% of which are singletons. These same records also appear under a second study, on human thymus T cells.

Sequences were obtained from thymocytes. The receptors originated from a boy younger than two with a congenital heart defect.

The CDR3 sequence is CASSRQGHAGELFF. CDR3 DNA sequence: TGTGCCAGCAGTCGACAGGGCCATGCCGGGGAGCTGTTTTTT. This chain joins TRBV21-1 and TRBJ2-2; the table assigns TRBD1, which was not confirmed against the DNA. TRBV21-1 is tagged as a pseudogene. The CDR3 contains 14 residues.

The chain uses TRBV7-2 and TRBJ2-2; D perhaps matches TRBD2 (6 bases). Trimming left V 0 bases short and J 7 bases short, with 21 bases between. Germline values: CDR1 SGHTA, CDR2 FQGNSA. The CDR3 covers 18 residues. The CDR3 here is CASSLAPSGSPWGGELFF. The CDR3 DNA follows: TGTGCCAGCAGCTTAGCGCCGAGCGGGTCGCCTTGGGGCGGGGAGCTGTTTTTT.

The chain recombines TRBV9 with TRBJ2-7; 10 bases agree with TRBD1. Germline V gives CDR1 SGDLS, CDR2 YYNGEE. There are 16 residues in the CDR3. J was trimmed by 2 bases and V by 2 bases; bases with no gene match: 7. CDR3 coding DNA: TGTGCCAGCAGCGTTCTCCCGGGACAGGGGCCCTACGAGCAGTACTTC. Protein sequence: CASSVLPGQGPYEQYF.

This clone showed up just a few times. The chain links TRBV5-8 to TRBJ2-1, with D maybe TRBD2 (6 bases). V lost 6 bases to trimming and J lost 0 bases, with 13 bases between them. CDR3 length: 15 amino acids. The germline V gene has CDR1 SGHTS and CDR2 YDEGEE. The CDR3 here is CASTLALRSYNEQFF. The CDR3, as DNA: TGTGCCAGCACCCTAGCGTTACGCTCCTACAATGAGCAGTTCTTC. Full variable domain (rest looked up from reference TRBV5-8 and TRBJ2-1): EAGVTQSPTHLIKTRGQQATLRCSPISGHTSVYWYQQALGLGLQFLLWYDEGEERNRGNFPPRFSGRQFPNYSSELNVNALELEDSALYLCASTLALRSYNEQFFGPGTRLTVL.

This clone was counted a few times. The CDR3 region has the DNA TGCGCCAGCAGTGCATATGAGGTGGGGAGCCCCTACGAGCAGTACTTC. Its protein product is CASSAYEVGSPYEQYF. The chain is built from TRBV10-1 and TRBJ2-7, with D perhaps matching TRBD2 (5 bases). The V gene's germline CDR1 is WNHNN and CDR2 SYGVQD (reference sequence). The CDR3 covers 16 residues. Deletions cut 4 bases from V and 2 bases from J, with 18 bases between.

This clone was detected once. V usage is TRBV30 and J usage is TRBJ2-7; TRBD1 is a possible D gene (6 bases). V was clipped by 2 bases and J by 3 bases, with 20 bases between them. Germline V gene lookup returns CDR1 GTSNPN and CDR2 SVGIG (reference sequence). This CDR3 is built from 16 residues. Here the CDR3 DNA reads TGTGCCTGGAGTCTATTCGCCCTCGACAGGAGCTACGAGCAGTACTTC. It encodes CAWSLFALDRSYEQYF.

V and J are TRBV27 and TRBJ2-3; 8 nucleotides agree with TRBD2. This CDR3 contains 16 residues. Per the germline V gene, CDR1 is MNHEY and CDR2 is SMNVEV (reference sequence). V shed 10 bases, J shed 6 bases, and the junction held 18 bases outside the gene matches. CDR3 sequence (DNA): TGTGCCACCCTCCCCCCGGGGGGGAGGGTCAGGGATACGCAGTATTTT. This encodes CATLPPGGRVRDTQYF.

This clone was recorded only once. The chain employs TRBV5-1 and TRBJ2-3; the D gene is possibly TRBD2 (6 bases). The V gene lost 8 bases and the J gene lost 1 base, with 11 bases spanning the gap. The germline V gene encodes CDR1 SGHRS and CDR2 YFSETQ. The CDR3 sequence is 13 residues long. CDR3 protein: CASRLGGTDTQYF. In DNA form, the CDR3 reads TGCGCCAGTCGACTAGGGGGCACAGATACGCAGTATTTT. Complete variable domain (other parts from reference TRBV5-1 and TRBJ2-3): KAGVTQTPRYLIKTRGQQVTLSCSPISGHRSVSWYQQTPGQGLQFLFEYFSETQRNKGNFPGRFSGRQFSNSRSEMNVSTLELGDSALYLCASRLGGTDTQYFGPGTRLTVL.

This chain connects TRBV19 to TRBJ2-3; D might be TRBD2 (5 bases). Trimming pared 4 bases from V and 4 bases from J, leaving 6 bases between. CDR3 length: 12 amino acids. Germline V gives CDR1 LNHDA, CDR2 SQIVND (reference sequence). The CDR3 reads CASSTGADTQYF. The CDR3 DNA follows: TGTGCCAGTAGTACCGGGGCAGATACGCAGTATTTT.

The rearrangement links TRBV7-8 to TRBJ2-1; TRBD2 matches 13 bases. Germline V gives CDR1 SGHVS, CDR2 FQNEAQ. The CDR3 length is 20 residues. With V trimmed by 1 base and J by 9 bases, 18 bases remained unmatched. In DNA, the CDR3 is TGTGCCAGCAGCTTAGGGGGACACTGGACTAGCGGGAGATCGGGCGGTGAGCAGTTCTTC. Encoded protein: CASSLGGHWTSGRSGGEQFF.

This chain joins TRBV11-3 and TRBJ1-1; 8 bases are a match to TRBD1. V shed 2 bases and J 4 bases; nucleotides not matched to a gene: 3. Germline-derived CDR1 and CDR2 are SGHNT and YENEEA. This CDR3 has 14 amino acids. The CDR3 sequence: CASSLQTGVTEAFF. The CDR3 DNA sequence: TGTGCCAGCAGCTTACAGACAGGGGTCACTGAAGCTTTCTTT.

The V and J genes are TRBV10-3 and TRBJ1-2; D remains unclear. The CDR3 is 15 residues long. Trimming took 0 bases from V and 4 from J, leaving 12 bases between them. The V gene's germline CDR1 is ENHRY and CDR2 SYGVKD. The CDR3 DNA reads as TGTGCCATCAGTGAGTCGGCAGGCCCCCTCTATGGCTACACCTTC. This sequence encodes CAISESAGPLYGYTF.

The gene calls are TRBV7-9 and TRBJ1-1, with a possible D match to TRBD1 (5 bases). V was cut by 7 bases and J by 4 bases, with 25 bases left in between. Germline lookup yields CDR1 SEHNR and CDR2 FQNEAQ (reference sequence). The CDR3 extends over 17 amino acids. This CDR3 is CASISSRPGRRGTEAFF. The CDR3 nucleotides read TGTGCCAGCATCTCCTCCCGGCCGGGGAGGAGGGGCACTGAAGCTTTCTTT.

V is TRBV6-1 and J is TRBJ2-7; no definite D call. CDR1 and CDR2 (germline): MNHNS, SASEGT. V was clipped by 2 bases and J by 3 bases, with 11 bases between them. This CDR3 has 14 residues. The CDR3 DNA reads TGTGCCAGCAGTGAAATTGCAGGCCACTACGAGCAGTACTTC. It is translated as CASSEIAGHYEQYF.

DNA of the CDR3: TGTGCCAGCAGCGTAGAGTGGACTAGCGACAATGAGCAGTTCTTC. This translates into CASSVEWTSDNEQFF. This sequence joins TRBV9 and TRBJ2-1; TRBD2 aligns across 9 bases. Germline V lookup: CDR1 SGDLS, CDR2 YYNGEE. V shed 0 bases and J 5 bases; nucleotides not matched to a gene: 3. The CDR3 runs to 15 residues.